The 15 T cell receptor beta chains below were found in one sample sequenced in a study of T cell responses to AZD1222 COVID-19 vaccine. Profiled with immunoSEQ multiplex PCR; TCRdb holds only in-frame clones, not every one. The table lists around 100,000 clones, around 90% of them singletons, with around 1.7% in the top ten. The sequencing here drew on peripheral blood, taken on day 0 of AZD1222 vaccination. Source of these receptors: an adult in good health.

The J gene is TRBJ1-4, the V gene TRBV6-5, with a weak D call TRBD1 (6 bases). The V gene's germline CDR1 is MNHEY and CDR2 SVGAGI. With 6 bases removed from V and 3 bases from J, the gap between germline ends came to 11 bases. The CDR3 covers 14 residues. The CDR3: CASRLTGANEKLFF. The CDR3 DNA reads TGTGCCAGCAGATTGACAGGAGCTAATGAAAAACTGTTTTTT.

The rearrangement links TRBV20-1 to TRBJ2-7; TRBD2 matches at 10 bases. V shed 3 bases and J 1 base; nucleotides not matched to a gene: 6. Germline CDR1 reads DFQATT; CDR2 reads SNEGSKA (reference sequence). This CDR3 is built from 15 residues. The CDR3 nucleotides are TGCAGTGCTAGTTCTAGCGGGAGTTTTTCCTACGAGCAGTACTTC. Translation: CSASSSGSFSYEQYF.

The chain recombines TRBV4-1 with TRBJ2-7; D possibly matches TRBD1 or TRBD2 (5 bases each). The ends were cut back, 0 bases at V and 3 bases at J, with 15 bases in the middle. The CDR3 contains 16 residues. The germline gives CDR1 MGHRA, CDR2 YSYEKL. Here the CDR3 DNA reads TGCGCCAGCAGCCAAGATTCGGGACCTCTGATCTACGAGCAGTACTTC. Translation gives CASSQDSGPLIYEQYF.

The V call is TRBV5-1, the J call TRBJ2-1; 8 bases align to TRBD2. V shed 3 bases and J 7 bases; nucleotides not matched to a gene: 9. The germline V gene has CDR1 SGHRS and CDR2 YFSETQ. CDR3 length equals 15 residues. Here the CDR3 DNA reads TGCGCCAGCAGCTACCTCCCGGGACTAGTAAATGAGCAGTTCTTC. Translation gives CASSYLPGLVNEQFF.

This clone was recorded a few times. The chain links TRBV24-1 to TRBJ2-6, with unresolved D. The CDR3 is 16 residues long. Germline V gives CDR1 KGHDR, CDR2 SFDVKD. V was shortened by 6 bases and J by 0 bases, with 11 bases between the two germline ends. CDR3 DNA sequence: TGTGCCACCAGTAGGTACGAGTCCTCTGGGGCCAACGTCCTGACTTTC. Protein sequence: CATSRYESSGANVLTF.

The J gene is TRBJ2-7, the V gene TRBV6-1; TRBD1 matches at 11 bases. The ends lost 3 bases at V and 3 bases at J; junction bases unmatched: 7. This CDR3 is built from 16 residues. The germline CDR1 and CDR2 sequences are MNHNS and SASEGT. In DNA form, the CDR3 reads TGTGCCAGCAGTGAGACCGCCGGGACAGGGGGCTACGAGCAGTACTTC. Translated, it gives CASSETAGTGGYEQYF.

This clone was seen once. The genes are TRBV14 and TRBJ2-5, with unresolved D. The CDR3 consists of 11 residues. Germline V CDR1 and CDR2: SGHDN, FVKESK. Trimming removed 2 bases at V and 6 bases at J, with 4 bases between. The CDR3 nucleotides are TGTGCCAGCAGCCAATCCCAGACCCAGTACTTC. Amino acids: CASSQSQTQYF.

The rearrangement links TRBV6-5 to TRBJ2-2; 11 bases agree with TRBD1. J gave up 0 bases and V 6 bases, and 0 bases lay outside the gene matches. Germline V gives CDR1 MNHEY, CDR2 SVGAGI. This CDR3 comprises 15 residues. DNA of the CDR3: TGTGCCAGCAGGGGACAGGGGGCGAACACCGGGGAGCTGTTTTTT. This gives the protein CASRGQGANTGELFF.

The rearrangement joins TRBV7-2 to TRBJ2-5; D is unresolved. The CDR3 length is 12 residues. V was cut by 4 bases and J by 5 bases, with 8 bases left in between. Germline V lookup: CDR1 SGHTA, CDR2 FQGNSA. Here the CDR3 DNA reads TGTGCCAGCAGCTCTAGTGGTGAGACCCAGTACTTC. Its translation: CASSSSGETQYF.

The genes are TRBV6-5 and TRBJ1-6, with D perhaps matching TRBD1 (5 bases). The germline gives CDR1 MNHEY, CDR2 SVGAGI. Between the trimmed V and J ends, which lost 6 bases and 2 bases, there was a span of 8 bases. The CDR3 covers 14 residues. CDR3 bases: TGTGCCAGCAGCCGGGACGCCTATAATTCACCCCTCCACTTT. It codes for CASSRDAYNSPLHF.

CDR3 region: CASTGLLSYEQYF. The CDR3 DNA sequence: TGCGCCAGCACAGGACTACTCTCCTACGAGCAGTACTTC. V and J are TRBV5-1 and TRBJ2-7, with D possibly matching TRBD2 (6 bases). Trimming shortened V by 6 bases and J by 0 bases, and 10 bases separated the two germline ends. Germline values: CDR1 SGHRS, CDR2 YFSETQ. The CDR3 is 13 amino acids.

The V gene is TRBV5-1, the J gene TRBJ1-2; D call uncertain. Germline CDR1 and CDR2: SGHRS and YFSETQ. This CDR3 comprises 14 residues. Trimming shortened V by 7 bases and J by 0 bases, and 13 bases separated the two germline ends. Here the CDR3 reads CASRFLGANYGYTF. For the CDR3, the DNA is TGCGCCAGCCGATTCCTCGGAGCTAACTATGGCTACACCTTC.

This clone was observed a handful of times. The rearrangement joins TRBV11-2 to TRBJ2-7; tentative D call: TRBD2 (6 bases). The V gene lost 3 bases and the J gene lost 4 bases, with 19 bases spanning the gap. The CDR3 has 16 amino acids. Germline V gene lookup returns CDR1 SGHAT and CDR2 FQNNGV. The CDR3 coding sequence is TGTGCCAGCAGCTTTAATCGCCCGACTAGTGTATACGAGCAGTACTTC. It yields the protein CASSFNRPTSVYEQYF.

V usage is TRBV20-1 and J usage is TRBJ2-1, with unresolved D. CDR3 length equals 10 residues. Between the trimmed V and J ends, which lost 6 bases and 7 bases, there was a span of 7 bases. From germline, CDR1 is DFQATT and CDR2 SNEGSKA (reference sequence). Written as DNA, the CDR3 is TGCAGTGCAATCGATAATGAGCAGTTCTTC. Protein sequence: CSAIDNEQFF.

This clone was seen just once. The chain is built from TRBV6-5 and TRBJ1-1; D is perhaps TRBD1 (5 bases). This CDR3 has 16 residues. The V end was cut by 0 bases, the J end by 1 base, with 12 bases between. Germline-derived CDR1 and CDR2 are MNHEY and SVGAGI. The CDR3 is CASSYSIGRENTEAFF. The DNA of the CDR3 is TGTGCCAGCAGTTACTCGATTGGCAGGGAGAACACTGAAGCTTTCTTT.